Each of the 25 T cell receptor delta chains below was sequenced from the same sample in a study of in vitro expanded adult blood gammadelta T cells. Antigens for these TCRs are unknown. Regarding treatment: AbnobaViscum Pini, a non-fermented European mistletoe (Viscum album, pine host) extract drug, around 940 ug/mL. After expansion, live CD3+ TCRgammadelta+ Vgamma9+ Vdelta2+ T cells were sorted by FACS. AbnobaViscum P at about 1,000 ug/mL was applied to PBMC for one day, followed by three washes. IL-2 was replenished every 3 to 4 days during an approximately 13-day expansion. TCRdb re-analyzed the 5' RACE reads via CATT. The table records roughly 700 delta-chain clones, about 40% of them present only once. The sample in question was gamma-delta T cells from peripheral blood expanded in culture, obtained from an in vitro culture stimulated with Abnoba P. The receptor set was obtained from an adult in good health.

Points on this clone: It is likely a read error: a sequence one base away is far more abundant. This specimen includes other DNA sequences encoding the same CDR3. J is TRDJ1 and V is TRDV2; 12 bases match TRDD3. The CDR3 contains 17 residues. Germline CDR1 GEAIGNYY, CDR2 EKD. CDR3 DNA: TGTGCCTGTGACCCACTTTCGACTGGGGGATACACCGATAAACTTATCTTT. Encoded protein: CACDPLSTGGYTDKLIF.

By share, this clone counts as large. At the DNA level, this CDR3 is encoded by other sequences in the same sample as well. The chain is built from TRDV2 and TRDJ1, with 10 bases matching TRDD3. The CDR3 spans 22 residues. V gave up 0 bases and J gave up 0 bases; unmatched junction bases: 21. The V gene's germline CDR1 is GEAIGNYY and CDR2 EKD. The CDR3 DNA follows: TGTGCCTGTGACACCGTGGTCCCATCCCAACTGGGGGATGCTCCGTACACCGATAAACTCATCTTT. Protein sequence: CACDTVVPSQLGDAPYTDKLIF.

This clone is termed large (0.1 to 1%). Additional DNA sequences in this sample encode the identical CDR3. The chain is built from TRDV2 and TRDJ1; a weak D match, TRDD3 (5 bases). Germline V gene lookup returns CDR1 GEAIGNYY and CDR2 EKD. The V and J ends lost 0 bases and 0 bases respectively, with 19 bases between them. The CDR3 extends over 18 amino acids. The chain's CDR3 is CACDTLSALIQDTDKLIF. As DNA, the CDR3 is TGTGCCTGTGACACCCTATCCGCCCTGATACAAGACACCGATAAACTCATCTTT.

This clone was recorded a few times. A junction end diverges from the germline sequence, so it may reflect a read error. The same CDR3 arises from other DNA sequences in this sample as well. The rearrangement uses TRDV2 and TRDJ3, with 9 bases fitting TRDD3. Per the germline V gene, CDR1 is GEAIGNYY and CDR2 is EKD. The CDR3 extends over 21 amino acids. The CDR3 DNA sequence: TGTGCCTGTGACACCCTCAGTGACTGGGGGACTTCTCCTGGGGACACTCGACAGATGTTTTTC. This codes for CACDTLSDWGTSPGDTRQMFF.

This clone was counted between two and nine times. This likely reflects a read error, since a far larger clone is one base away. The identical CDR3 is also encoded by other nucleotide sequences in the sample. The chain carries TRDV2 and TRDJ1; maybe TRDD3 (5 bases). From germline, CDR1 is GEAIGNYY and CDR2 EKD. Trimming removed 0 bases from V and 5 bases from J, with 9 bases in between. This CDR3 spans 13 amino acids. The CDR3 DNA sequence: TGTGCCTGTGACACCGTAGGGGGGGATAAACTCATCTTT. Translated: CACDTVGGDKLIF.

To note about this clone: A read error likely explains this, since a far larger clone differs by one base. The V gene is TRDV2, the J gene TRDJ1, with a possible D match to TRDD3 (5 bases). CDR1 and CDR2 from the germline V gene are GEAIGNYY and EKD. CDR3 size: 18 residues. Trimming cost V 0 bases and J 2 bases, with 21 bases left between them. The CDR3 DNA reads TGTGCCTGTGACACCCTATCCGCCCTGATACAAGAAACCGATAAACTCATCTTT. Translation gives CACDTLSALIQETDKLIF.

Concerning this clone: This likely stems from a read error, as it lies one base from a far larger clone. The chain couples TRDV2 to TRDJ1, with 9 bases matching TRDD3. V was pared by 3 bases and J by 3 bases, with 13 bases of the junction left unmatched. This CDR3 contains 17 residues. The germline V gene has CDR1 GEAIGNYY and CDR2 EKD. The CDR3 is CACDSLLGELGADKLIF. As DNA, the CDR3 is TGTGCCTGTGACTCATTACTGGGGGAATTAGGGGCCGATAAACTCATCTTT.

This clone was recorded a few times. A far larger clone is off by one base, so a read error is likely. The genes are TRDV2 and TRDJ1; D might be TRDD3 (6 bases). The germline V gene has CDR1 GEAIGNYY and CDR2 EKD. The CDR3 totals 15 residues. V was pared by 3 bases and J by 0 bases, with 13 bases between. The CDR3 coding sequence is TGTGCCTGTGACCCCGTGGGGGCTTACACCGATAAACTCATCTTT. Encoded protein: CACDPVGAYTDKLIF.

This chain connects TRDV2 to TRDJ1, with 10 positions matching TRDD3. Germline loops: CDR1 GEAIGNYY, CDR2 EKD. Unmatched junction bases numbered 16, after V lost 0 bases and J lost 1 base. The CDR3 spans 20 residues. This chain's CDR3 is CACDTVKATLGDKGTDKLIF. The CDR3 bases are TGTGCCTGTGACACCGTAAAGGCTACCCTGGGGGATAAGGGCACCGATAAACTCATCTTT.

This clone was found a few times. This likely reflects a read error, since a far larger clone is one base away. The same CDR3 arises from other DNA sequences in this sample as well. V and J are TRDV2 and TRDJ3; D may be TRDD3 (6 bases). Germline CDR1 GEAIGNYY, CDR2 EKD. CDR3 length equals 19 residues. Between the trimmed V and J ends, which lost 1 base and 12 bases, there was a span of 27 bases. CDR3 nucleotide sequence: TGTGCCTGTGACACTGGGGGCTTATCGGGGGAGAAGACCTACCGACAGATGTTTTTC. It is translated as CACDTGGLSGEKTYRQMFF.

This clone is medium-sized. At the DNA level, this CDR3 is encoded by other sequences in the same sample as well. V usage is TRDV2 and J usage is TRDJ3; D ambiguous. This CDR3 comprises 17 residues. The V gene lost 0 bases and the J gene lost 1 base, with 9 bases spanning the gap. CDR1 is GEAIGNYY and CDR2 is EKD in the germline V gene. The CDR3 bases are TGTGCCTGTGACACCCCCCAAGTATCCTGGGACACCCGACAGATGTTTTTC. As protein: CACDTPQVSWDTRQMFF.

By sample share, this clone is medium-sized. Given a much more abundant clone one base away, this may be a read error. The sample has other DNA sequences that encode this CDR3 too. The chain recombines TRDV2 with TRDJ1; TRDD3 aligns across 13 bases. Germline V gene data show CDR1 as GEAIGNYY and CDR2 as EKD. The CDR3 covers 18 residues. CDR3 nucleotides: TGTGCCTGTGACCCTACTGGGGGATACGGGCACCACACTGATAAACTCATCTTT. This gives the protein CACDPTGGYGHHTDKLIF.

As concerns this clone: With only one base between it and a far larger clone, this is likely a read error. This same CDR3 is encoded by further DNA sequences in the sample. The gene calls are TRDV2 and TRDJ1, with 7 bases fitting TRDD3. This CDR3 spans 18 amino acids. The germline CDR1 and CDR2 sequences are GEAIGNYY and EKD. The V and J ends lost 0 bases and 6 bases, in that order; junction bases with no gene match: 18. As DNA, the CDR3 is TGTGCCTGTGACACCGTTTCCCCGCTTACCGGGGGATTTCATAAACTCATCTTT. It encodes CACDTVSPLTGGFHKLIF.

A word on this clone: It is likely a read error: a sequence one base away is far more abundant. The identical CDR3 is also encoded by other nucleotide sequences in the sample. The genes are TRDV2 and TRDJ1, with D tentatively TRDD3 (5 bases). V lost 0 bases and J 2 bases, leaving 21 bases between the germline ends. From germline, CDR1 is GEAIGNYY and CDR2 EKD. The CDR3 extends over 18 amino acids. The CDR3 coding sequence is TGTGCCTGTGACACCCTGGGAGGGGAAAAAACGTATACCGATAAACTCATCTTT. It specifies CACDTLGGEKTYTDKLIF.

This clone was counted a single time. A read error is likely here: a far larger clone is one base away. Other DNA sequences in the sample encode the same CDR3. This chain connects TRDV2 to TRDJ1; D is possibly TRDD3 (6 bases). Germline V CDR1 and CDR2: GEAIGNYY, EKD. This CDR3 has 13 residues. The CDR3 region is CACDTVGGDKLIF. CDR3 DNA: TGCGCCTGTGACACCGTAGGGGGAGATAAACTCATCTTT.

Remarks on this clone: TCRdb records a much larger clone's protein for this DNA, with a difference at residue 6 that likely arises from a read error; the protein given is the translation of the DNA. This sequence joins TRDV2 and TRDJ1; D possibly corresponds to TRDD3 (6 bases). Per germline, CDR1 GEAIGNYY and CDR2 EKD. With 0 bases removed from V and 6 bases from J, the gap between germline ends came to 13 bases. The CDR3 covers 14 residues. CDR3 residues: CACDTIGGDHKLIF. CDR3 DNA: TGTGCCTGTGACACCATTGGGGGCGACCATAAACTCATCTTT.

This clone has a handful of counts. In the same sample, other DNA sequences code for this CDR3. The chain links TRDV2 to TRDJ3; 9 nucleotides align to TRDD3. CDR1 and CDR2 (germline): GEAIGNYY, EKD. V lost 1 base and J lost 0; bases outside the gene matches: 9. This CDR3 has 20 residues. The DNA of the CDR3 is TGTGCCTGTGACACTCTAGGCGACTGGGGGAGCTCCTGGGACACCCGACAGATGTTTTTC. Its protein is CACDTLGDWGSSWDTRQMFF.

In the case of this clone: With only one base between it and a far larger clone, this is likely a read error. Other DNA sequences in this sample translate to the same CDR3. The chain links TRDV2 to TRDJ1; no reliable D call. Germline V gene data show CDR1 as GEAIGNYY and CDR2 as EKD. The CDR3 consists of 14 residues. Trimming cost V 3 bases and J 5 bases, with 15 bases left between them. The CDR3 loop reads CACDSLAQEDKLIF. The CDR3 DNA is TGTGCCTGTGACTCACTAGCCCAAGAGGATAAACTCATCTTT.

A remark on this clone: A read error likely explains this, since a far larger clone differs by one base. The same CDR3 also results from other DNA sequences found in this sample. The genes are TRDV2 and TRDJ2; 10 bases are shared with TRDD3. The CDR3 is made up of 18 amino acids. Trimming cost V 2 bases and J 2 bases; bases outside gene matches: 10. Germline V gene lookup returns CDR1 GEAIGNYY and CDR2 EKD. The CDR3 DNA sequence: TGTGCCTGTGACAGTCTACTGGGGGATTTAGCGTTGACAGCACAACTCTTCTTT. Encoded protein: CACDSLLGDLALTAQLFF.

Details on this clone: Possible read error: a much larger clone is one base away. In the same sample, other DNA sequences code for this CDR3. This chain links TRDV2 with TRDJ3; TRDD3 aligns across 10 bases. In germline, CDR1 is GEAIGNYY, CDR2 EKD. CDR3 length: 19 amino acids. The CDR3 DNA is TGTGCCTGTGACCCAACTGGGGGATCCCCCTCCTGGGACACTCGACAGATGTTTTTC. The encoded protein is CACDPTGGSPSWDTRQMFF.

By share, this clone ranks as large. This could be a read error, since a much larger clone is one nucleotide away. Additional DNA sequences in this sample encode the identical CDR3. CDR3 sequence (DNA): TGTGCCTGTATATCAATGGCGAGCGACACCGATAAACTCATCTTT. Translated: CACISMASDTDKLIF. This chain joins TRDV2 and TRDJ1; D not certain. Germline-derived CDR1 and CDR2 are GEAIGNYY and EKD. CDR3 length equals 15 residues. The germline V and J ends were trimmed by 6 bases and 0 bases, with 16 bases remaining between them.

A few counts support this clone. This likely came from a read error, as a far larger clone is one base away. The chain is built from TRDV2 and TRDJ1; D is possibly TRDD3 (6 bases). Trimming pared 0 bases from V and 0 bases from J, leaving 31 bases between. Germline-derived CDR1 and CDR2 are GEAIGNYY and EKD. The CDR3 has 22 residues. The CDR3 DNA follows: TGTGCCTGTGACACCATTTTGACCCAACCGCGTACTGGGCACTCGAACACCGATAAACTCATCTTT. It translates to CACDTILTQPRTGHSNTDKLIF.

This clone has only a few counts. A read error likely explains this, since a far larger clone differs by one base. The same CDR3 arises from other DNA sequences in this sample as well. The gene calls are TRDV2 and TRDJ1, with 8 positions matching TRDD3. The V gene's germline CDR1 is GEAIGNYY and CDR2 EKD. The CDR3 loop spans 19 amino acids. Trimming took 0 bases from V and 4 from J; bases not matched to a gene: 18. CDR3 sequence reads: CACDTLRRAEGDKVDKLIF. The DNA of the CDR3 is TGTGCCTGTGACACCCTGAGAAGGGCCGAGGGGGATAAGGTCGATAAACTCATCTTT.

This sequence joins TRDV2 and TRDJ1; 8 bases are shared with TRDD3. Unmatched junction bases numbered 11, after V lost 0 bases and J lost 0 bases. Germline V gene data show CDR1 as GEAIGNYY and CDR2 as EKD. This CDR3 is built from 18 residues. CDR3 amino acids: CACDTVGTGGPHTDKLIF. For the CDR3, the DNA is TGTGCCTGTGACACCGTTGGAACTGGGGGCCCCCACACCGATAAACTCATCTTT.

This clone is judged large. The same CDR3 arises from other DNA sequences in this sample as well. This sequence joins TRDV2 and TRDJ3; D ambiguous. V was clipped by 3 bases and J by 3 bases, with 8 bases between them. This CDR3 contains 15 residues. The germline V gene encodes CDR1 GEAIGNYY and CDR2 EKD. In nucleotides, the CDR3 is TGTGCCTGTGACCCGATGGGCTGGGACACCCGACAGATGTTTTTC. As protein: CACDPMGWDTRQMFF.